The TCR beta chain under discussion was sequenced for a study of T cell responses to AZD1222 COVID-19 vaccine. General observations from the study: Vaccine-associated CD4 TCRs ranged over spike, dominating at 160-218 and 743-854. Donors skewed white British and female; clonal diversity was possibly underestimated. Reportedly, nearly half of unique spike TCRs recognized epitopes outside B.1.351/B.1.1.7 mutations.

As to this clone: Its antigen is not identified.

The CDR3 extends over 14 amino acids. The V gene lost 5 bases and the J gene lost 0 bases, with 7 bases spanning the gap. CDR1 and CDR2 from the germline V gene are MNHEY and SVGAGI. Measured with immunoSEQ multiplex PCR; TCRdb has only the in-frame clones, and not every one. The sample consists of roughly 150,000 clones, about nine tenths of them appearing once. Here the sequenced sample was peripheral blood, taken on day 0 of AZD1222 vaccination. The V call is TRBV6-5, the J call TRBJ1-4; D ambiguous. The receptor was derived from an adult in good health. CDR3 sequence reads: CASSPTPTNEKLFF. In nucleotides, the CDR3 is TGTGCCAGCAGTCCGACACCAACTAATGAAAAACTGTTTTTT.